One sample yielded the 11 T cell receptor beta chains listed below, sequenced in a study of tumor-infiltrating lymphocytes in primary liver carcinoma (dated by TCRdb to between 2016 and 2019). These reads were obtained on an Illumina HiSeq 2500. TCRbeta-specific cDNA was reverse-transcribed from roughly 500 ng total RNA using a constant-region primer and ProtoScript II reverse transcriptase. Construction of the TCRbeta libraries relied on three nested rounds of multiplex PCR, following a slightly modified ARM-PCR procedure. The first two PCR rounds used multiplex TRBV1-TRBV30 forward primers with a Cbeta reverse primer, each for 10 to 11 cycles. The public reads were reanalyzed by TCRdb: fastp trimming at Q25, MiXCR alignment, in-frame beta chains only. Each entry is one CDR3 protein sequence, shown with its most common DNA and genes. The sample table lists under 45,000 distinct CDR3 sequences, 65% to 85% of them with a count of one. The top ten hold over 15% of the sample.

Without any cell sorting, total RNA and DNA were extracted together from about 19-30 mg of bulk tissue using the AllPrep DNA/RNA mini kit. Sequenced sample: liver tumor tissue from sampling region 2. The cell subset or site label corresponds to: tumor region T2, inferior pole. These receptors all stem from a man aged 40-49 years with primary liver carcinoma and hepatitis B virus infection.

Points on this clonotype: Its ends do not fully match the called genes, so a read error is possible. The chain carries TRBV11-2 and TRBJ2-3; TRBD2 aligns across 9 bases. Germline V CDR1 and CDR2: SGHAT, FQNNGV. There are 17 residues in the CDR3. The CDR3 DNA reads as TGTGCCAGCAGCTTAGATCCGGGGGGGACTAGCACAGATACGCAATATTTC. This gives the protein CASSLDPGGTSTDTQYF.

In this sample, this clonotype turned up a few times. Compared with germline, one end of the junction differs, possibly owing to a read error. The rearrangement uses TRBV12-3 or TRBV12-4 and TRBJ2-1; TRBD2 might be the D (6 bases). The CDR3 runs to 15 residues. The CDR3 reads CASTSASDAYNELFF. The CDR3 region has the DNA TGTGCCAGCACCTCCGCTAGCGACGCCTACAATGAGCTGTTCTTC.

The chain is built from TRBV29-1 and TRBJ2-1; 13 bases map to TRBD2. Trimming at V came to 4 bases and at J to 16 bases, leaving 16 bases not matched to a gene. The CDR3 is made up of 15 amino acids. Germline values: CDR1 SQVTM, CDR2 ANQGSEA. The chain's CDR3 is CSVGLAGGFYNEYFF. CDR3 nucleotides: TGCAGCGTTGGACTAGCGGGAGGATTCTACAATGAGTACTTCTTC.

Comment on this clonotype: Sequence at one end of the junction differs from germline and may be a read error. J is TRBJ2-3 and V is TRBV11-2, with TRBD1 identical over 8 bases. This CDR3 contains 15 residues. Looked up from germline, CDR1 is SGHAT and CDR2 is FQNNGV. The CDR3 loop reads CASNLVNTGGDTQYF. CDR3 DNA: TGTGCCAGCAACTTAGTTAACACAGGGGGAGATACGCAGTATTTT. Looking up the rest from reference TRBV11-2 and TRBJ2-3 gives the full variable domain: EAGVAQSPRYKIIEKRQSVAFWCNPISGHATLYWYQQILGQGPKLLIQFQNNGVVDDSQLPKDRFSAERLKGVDSTLKIQPAKLEDSAVYLCASNLVNTGGDTQYFGPGTRLTVL.

This clonotype was seen just once. The chain is built from TRBV6-1 and TRBJ2-2; 9 bases are shared with TRBD2. This CDR3 comprises 16 residues. Unmatched junction bases numbered 14, after V lost 8 bases and J lost 7 bases. Looked up from germline, CDR1 is MNHNS and CDR2 is SASEGT. CDR3 sequence: CASGVTSGRAGGELFF. The CDR3 DNA reads TGTGCCAGCGGTGTGACTAGCGGAAGGGCCGGCGGGGAGCTGTTTTTT.

Concerning this clonotype itself: The conserved final phenylalanine or tryptophan is absent from the CDR3, which likely points to a read error. The J gene is TRBJ2-1, the V gene TRBV5-4, with 10 bases lining up with TRBD2. This CDR3 has 16 amino acids. The germline V gene encodes CDR1 SGHNT and CDR2 YYREEE (reference sequence). CDR3 coding DNA: TGTACCAGCGCCATGGCGAGCGGGAGGGGTTACAATGAGCAGTTCCTC. Its protein product is CTSAMASGRGYNEQFL.

This clonotype appeared many times. The chain uses TRBV7-3 and TRBJ2-7; D tentatively reads TRBD1 or TRBD2 (5 bases each). Germline V gene lookup returns CDR1 SGHTA and CDR2 FQGTGA. The V and J ends lost 5 bases and 5 bases respectively, with 16 bases between them. There are 14 residues in the CDR3. As DNA, the CDR3 is TGTGCCAGCAGCCCCCCCAAGGGGAGAAACGAGCAGTACTTC. The encoded protein is CASSPPKGRNEQYF.

This clonotype was counted between two and nine times. Being one base from a much bigger clone, this may be a read error. This chain uses TRBV24-1 with TRBJ2-1, with D tentatively TRBD1 (5 bases). V was shortened by 3 bases and J by 8 bases, with 19 bases between the two germline ends. This CDR3 contains 16 residues. CDR1 and CDR2 (germline): KGHDR, SFDVKD. The CDR3 loop reads CATSDTSVRVYDEQFF. The DNA for the CDR3 is TGTGCCACCAGTGATACCTCGGTCAGGGTGTACGATGAGCAGTTCTTC.

Comment on this clonotype: One junction end does not reproduce the germline sequence, and a read error may be involved. The chain couples TRBV28 to TRBJ2-2; possible D gene TRBD2, 6 bases. CDR1 and CDR2 from the germline V gene are MDHEN and SYDVKM. CDR3 length equals 16 residues. CDR3 DNA sequence: TGTGCCAGCAGTTTACTCTCCGGGGGAGACACCGGGGAGCAGTTTTTT. It encodes CASSLLSGGDTGEQFF.

Remarks on this clonotype: This likely comes from a read error, as the CDR3 has no conserved phenylalanine or tryptophan at its end. CDR3 DNA sequence: TGCAGTGTTGATACGCTGGGGAACACCGGGGAGCTGTTTTTA. It codes for CSVDTLGNTGELFL. V usage is TRBV29-1 and J usage is TRBJ2-2; D unclear. Germline assignment: CDR1 SQVTM and CDR2 ANQGSEA. The CDR3 spans 14 residues.

J is TRBJ1-2 and V is TRBV11-2; 7 nucleotides align to TRBD1. This CDR3 has 13 residues. The V gene's germline CDR1 is SGHAT and CDR2 FQNNGV. Trimming at V came to 2 bases and at J to 14 bases, leaving 11 bases not matched to a gene. The CDR3 DNA reads TGTGCCAGCAGCTTACGACAGGGAAGTGGCTGTACCTTC. It translates to CASSLRQGSGCTF. The full variable domain, completed using reference TRBV11-2 and TRBJ1-2, is EAGVAQSPRYKIIEKRQSVAFWCNPISGHATLYWYQQILGQGPKLLIQFQNNGVVDDSQLPKDRFSAERLKGVDSTLKIQPAKLEDSAVYLCASSLRQGSGCTFGSGTRLTVV.